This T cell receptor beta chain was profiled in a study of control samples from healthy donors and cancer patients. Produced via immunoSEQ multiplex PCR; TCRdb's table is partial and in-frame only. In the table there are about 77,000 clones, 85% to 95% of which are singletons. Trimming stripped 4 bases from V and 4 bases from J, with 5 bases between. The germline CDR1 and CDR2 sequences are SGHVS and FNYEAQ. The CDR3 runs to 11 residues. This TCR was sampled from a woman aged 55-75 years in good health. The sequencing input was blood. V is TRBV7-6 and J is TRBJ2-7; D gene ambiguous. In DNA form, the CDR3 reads TGTGCCAGCAGCTCCGCATACGAGCAGTACTTC. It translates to CASSSAYEQYF. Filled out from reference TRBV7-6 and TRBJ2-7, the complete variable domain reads GAGVSQSPRYKVTKRGQDVALRCDPISGHVSLYWYRQALGQGPEFLTYFNYEAQQDKSGLPNDRFSAERPEGSISTLTIQRTEQRDSAMYRCASSSAYEQYFGPGTRLTVT.